This T cell receptor beta chain was sequenced for a study of blood T cell repertoires in COVID-19. Per germline, CDR1 MNHEY and CDR2 SVGEGT. The CDR3 length is 15 residues. Germline trimming cut 5 bases from V and 4 bases from J; bases unmatched to any gene: 7. In the original workflow: It was from reference gene primer amplification that nucleated cell counts were estimated. The table came from immunoSEQ multiplex PCR; TCRdb's copy has only in-frame clones and leaves some out. That table furnishes V, J and clone size, whereas the DNA furnished D and trimming. The data show roughly 100,000 clones, roughly 76% seen once.

The sequenced sample consisted of peripheral blood. The source of this sequence is a woman in her 70s with acute or convalescent COVID-19. V usage is TRBV6-2 or TRBV6-3 and J usage is TRBJ1-2; 10 nucleotides agree with TRBD1. The CDR3 protein is CASSPSTGGGYGYTF. The CDR3 DNA follows: TGTGCCAGCAGTCCATCGACAGGGGGCGGCTATGGCTACACCTTC.